Listed below are T cell receptor beta chains from one sample, sequenced in a study of regulatory T cells in long-lasting Graves disease. TCRdb reprocessed the multiplex PCR reads via MiXCR and lists one record per CDR3 protein. Altogether approximately 440,000 distinct CDR3 sequences are present, around 24% being singletons, with the ten largest covering approximately 25%. Here the sequenced sample was peripheral blood mononuclear cells (PBMCs), taken when the disease was refractory, from a patient treated with antithyroid drugs. The receptors originated from a female donor with Graves disease. The CDR3 runs from the conserved cysteine through the conserved F or W. Fields, in order: CDR3 DNA, CDR3 protein, clone size, V gene, J gene, D gene. The D gene is left open where the match is weak. Clone size appears in some rows only: once, few, many, or a class for an expanded clone.

DNA: TGTGCCAGCAGCTTAGTCTCCTCTAGCGGGAGTCCCAAAAACATTCAGTACTTC; CDR3: CASSLVSSSGSPKNIQYF; size: many; V: TRBV11-2; J: TRBJ2-4; D: TRBD2
DNA: TGTGCCAGCAGTTACTCCGTTATCACTGAAGCTTTCTTT; CDR3: CASSYSVITEAFF; size: many; V: TRBV6-5; J: TRBJ1-1; D: NA
DNA: TGTGCCTGGGACAGGGAGAATCAGCCCCAGCATTTT; CDR3: CAWDRENQPQHF; size: NA; V: TRBV30; J: TRBJ1-5; D: TRBD1
DNA: TGTGCCAGTAGTATCTCACAGGGCACAGATACGCAGTATTTT; CDR3: CASSISQGTDTQYF; size: NA; V: TRBV19; J: TRBJ2-3; D: NA
DNA: TGTGCCACCAGCAGAGTGGGGGGACTAAGTTCAGAGACCCAGTACTTC; CDR3: CATSRVGGLSSETQYF; size: NA; V: TRBV15; J: TRBJ2-5; D: TRBD2
DNA: TGTGCCAGCAGCCCCGGGAGGGGAGCGGGAACGCAAGAGACCCAGTACTTC; CDR3: CASSPGRGAGTQETQYF; size: NA; V: TRBV5-4; J: TRBJ2-5; D: TRBD2
DNA: TGTGCCAGCAGTTACGTTATGGGGGTTGGGGCGGGAGCCGGAAAGGAGACCCAGTACTTC; CDR3: CASSYVMGVGAGAGKETQYF; size: many; V: TRBV6-5; J: TRBJ2-5; D: TRBD2
DNA: TGTGCCAGCAGGGCCGGGACAGGGGCGACTGAAGCTTTCTTT; CDR3: CASRAGTGATEAFF; size: many; V: TRBV6-1; J: TRBJ1-1; D: TRBD1
DNA: TGTGCCACCAGCAGATCAGAAGAGACCCAGTACTTC; CDR3: CATSRSEETQYF; size: few; V: TRBV15; J: TRBJ2-5; D: NA
DNA: TGTGCCAGCAGTGAGGCGCCAGGGAGCACCGGGGAGCTGTTTTTT; CDR3: CASSEAPGSTGELFF; size: many; V: TRBV2; J: TRBJ2-2; D: NA
DNA: TGTGCCACCTCCCCCGGGGGTCCGGTTGTCTACGAGCAGTACTTC; CDR3: CATSPGGPVVYEQYF; size: NA; V: TRBV24-1; J: TRBJ2-7; D: NA
DNA: TGTGCCAGCAGCCTCGGGACAGCGGGGGGAACCCAGTACTTC; CDR3: CASSLGTAGGTQYF; size: NA; V: TRBV7-9; J: TRBJ2-5; D: TRBD2
DNA: TGTGCCTGGAGTCGATCGGGGAGCACTGAAGCTTTCTTT; CDR3: CAWSRSGSTEAFF; size: many; V: TRBV30; J: TRBJ1-1; D: NA
DNA: TGTGCCAGCAGCTTGGGGGACAGGGAGGCCTCCTACGAGCAGTACTTC; CDR3: CASSLGDREASYEQYF; size: few; V: TRBV5-5; J: TRBJ2-7; D: TRBD1
DNA: TGTGCCAGCAGACTGACACCTCCCGGACACCCGAACACTGAAGCTTTCTTT; CDR3: CASRLTPPGHPNTEAFF; size: few; V: TRBV12-3/TRBV12-4; J: TRBJ1-1; D: NA
DNA: TGCGCCAGCAGCCAAGTATCCCTAGCCGTGATTTACAATGAGCAGTTCTTC; CDR3: CASSQVSLAVIYNEQFF; size: few; V: TRBV4-1; J: TRBJ2-1; D: NA
DNA: TGTGCCAGCAGCCCCGGGACTAGCGGGACGATATGGGAGACCCAGTACTTC; CDR3: CASSPGTSGTIWETQYF; size: NA; V: TRBV6-1; J: TRBJ2-5; D: TRBD2
DNA: TGCAGTGCTAGATCCGGGAAGCACACTGAAGCTTTCTTT; CDR3: CSARSGKHTEAFF; size: NA; V: TRBV20-1; J: TRBJ1-1; D: NA
DNA: TGTGCCAGCAGCTTAGAGATTCGCACCCCATCTAACTATGGCTACACCTTC; CDR3: CASSLEIRTPSNYGYTF; size: few; V: TRBV7-9; J: TRBJ1-2; D: NA
DNA: TGTGCCAGTAGTATCTCGGGTAAACCATGGGGCTACACCTTC; CDR3: CASSISGKPWGYTF; size: NA; V: TRBV19; J: TRBJ1-2; D: NA
DNA: TGTGCCAGCAGCTCAAGCGGACTAGTTAGCGGGGAGCTGTTTTTT; CDR3: CASSSSGLVSGELFF; size: NA; V: TRBV7-2; J: TRBJ2-2; D: TRBD2
DNA: TGTGCCAGCAGCTTGGAAGTTGAAGAGACCCAGTACTTC; CDR3: CASSLEVEETQYF; size: few; V: TRBV5-6; J: TRBJ2-5; D: NA
DNA: TGTGCCAGCAGCTTATTTTCGGATGAGCAGTTCTTC; CDR3: CASSLFSDEQFF; size: NA; V: TRBV7-8; J: TRBJ2-1; D: NA
DNA: TGCAGTGCTTACGACAGACCGAACACTGAAGCTTTCTTT; CDR3: CSAYDRPNTEAFF; size: many; V: TRBV20-1; J: TRBJ1-1; D: NA
DNA: TGTTCCAGCAGTTTAATCGGACTAGCGCTGAACTCCTACAATGAGCAGTTCTTC; CDR3: CSSSLIGLALNSYNEQFF; size: few; V: TRBV27; J: TRBJ2-1; D: TRBD2
DNA: TGTGCCAGCTCACCACGCGACACCCGGGAAGCCATATATTTT; CDR3: CASSPRDTREAIYF; size: once; V: TRBV18; J: TRBJ1-3; D: NA
DNA: TGTGCTAGCAGCCAGGGGGAGCCCCCCTACGAGCAGTACTTC; CDR3: CASSQGEPPYEQYF; size: many; V: TRBV7-7; J: TRBJ2-7; D: TRBD1
DNA: TGTGCCAGCAGCTTAGACAGGGCCCCTCACACTGAAGCTTTCTTT; CDR3: CASSLDRAPHTEAFF; size: few; V: TRBV7-9; J: TRBJ1-1; D: NA
DNA: TGTGCCAGCAGCTTAGACTATTACAATGAGCAGTTCTTC; CDR3: CASSLDYYNEQFF; size: few; V: TRBV5-5; J: TRBJ2-1; D: NA
DNA: TGTGCCACCAGTGAGCCAGGACAGGGGAGTCCCGGGGAGCTGTTTTTT; CDR3: CATSEPGQGSPGELFF; size: many; V: TRBV24-1; J: TRBJ2-2; D: TRBD1
DNA: TGTGCCAGCTCACCAAGACAAACCGAGACCCAGTACTTC; CDR3: CASSPRQTETQYF; size: many; V: TRBV18; J: TRBJ2-5; D: NA
DNA: TGTGCCAGCAGGGGGGTACCGGGACAGGGATCCGCGGAGTCTGGAAACACCATATATTTT; CDR3: CASRGVPGQGSAESGNTIYF; size: few; V: TRBV12-3/TRBV12-4; J: TRBJ1-3; D: TRBD1
DNA: TGTGCCAGTAGTACGGGGTCTGGGGCCAACGTCCTGACTTTC; CDR3: CASSTGSGANVLTF; size: NA; V: TRBV19; J: TRBJ2-6; D: NA
DNA: TGTGCCAGCTCCAAAGGGGGGTCCTACGAGCAGTACTTC; CDR3: CASSKGGSYEQYF; size: many; V: TRBV2; J: TRBJ2-7; D: NA
DNA: TGTGCCAGCAGCCACCTACAACCGGGTGGGACTAGTGGTGGCGAGCAGTACTTC; CDR3: CASSHLQPGGTSGGEQYF; size: many; V: TRBV6-1; J: TRBJ2-7; D: TRBD2
DNA: TGTGCCAGCAGTAGAAACGACGGTTACGAGCAGTACTTC; CDR3: CASSRNDGYEQYF; size: many; V: TRBV2; J: TRBJ2-7; D: NA
DNA: TGTGCCACCAGCAGAGTGCCGACAGCCTACAATGAGCAGTTCTTC; CDR3: CATSRVPTAYNEQFF; size: NA; V: TRBV15; J: TRBJ2-1; D: NA
DNA: TGTGCCAGCATTAGTGGGGCGGACAGCTATGGCTACACCTTC; CDR3: CASISGADSYGYTF; size: many; V: TRBV28; J: TRBJ1-2; D: NA
DNA: TGTGCCAGCAGTTTAAGGGGGACCTCAATCTACGAGCAGTACTTC; CDR3: CASSLRGTSIYEQYF; size: NA; V: TRBV27; J: TRBJ2-7; D: NA
DNA: TGTGCCAGCAGTTTAAACAGGGGCCCTACCGGTCTTGAGCCCCAGCATTTT; CDR3: CASSLNRGPTGLEPQHF; size: few; V: TRBV27; J: TRBJ1-5; D: TRBD1
DNA: TGTGCCAGCAGTTACACGCGGACAGGGGGCGCGAACACCGGGGAGCTGTTTTTT; CDR3: CASSYTRTGGANTGELFF; size: NA; V: TRBV6-5; J: TRBJ2-2; D: TRBD1
DNA: TGCAGTGCTAGAGATCGTGGGATGGAGCGGTTC; CDR3: CSARDRGMERF; size: NA; V: TRBV20-1; J: TRBJ2-7; D: NA
DNA: TGTGCCAGTAGTCCCGCACCTTGGAGCTCCTACGAGCAGTACTTC; CDR3: CASSPAPWSSYEQYF; size: NA; V: TRBV19; J: TRBJ2-7; D: NA
DNA: TGTGCCAGCACCAATTTTGTCCGCGGCGGCGGGGAGCTGTTTTTT; CDR3: CASTNFVRGGGELFF; size: few; V: TRBV7-8; J: TRBJ2-2; D: NA
DNA: TGTGCCAGCAGACTTTCGACAGGATCGACCCGGGAGACCCAGTACTTC; CDR3: CASRLSTGSTRETQYF; size: few; V: TRBV7-8; J: TRBJ2-5; D: NA
DNA: TGTGCCAGCACCTCGGTGGGACTAGCGGGAGGGCAGGAGACCCAGTACTTC; CDR3: CASTSVGLAGGQETQYF; size: many; V: TRBV28; J: TRBJ2-5; D: TRBD2